What follows describes a single TCR beta chain. What antigen it recognizes has not been identified. Qualities for individual bases were not recorded, and no much larger clone is one base off. The data belong to a study of a mutant IDH1 vaccine in newly diagnosed glioma (dated by TCRdb to about 2021). Some background on the complete study: Patients received eight vaccinations in weeks 1, 3, 5, 7, 11, 15, 19 and 23, corresponding to visits V03 through V10. Vaccination began 4-6 weeks after radiotherapy alone, or alongside temozolomide cycles in the chemotherapy-containing groups. Of the approximately 30 treated patients, roughly 60% were male and 37.5% were female, and the mean age was approximately 40 years. Prior to enrollment, standard therapy consisting of radiotherapy alone, temozolomide alone, or radiochemotherapy with temozolomide had been administered to patients, with the combination being received by most patients. Peripheral blood samples were drawn at six visits, namely V03 (baseline), V05, V07, V10, V12 and V13. For exploratory analyses, some 24 treated patients had longitudinal TCRB deep sequencing done wherever samples were available. General findings and caveats noted by the study authors: Pseudoprogression seemed to be unrelated to changes in the top peripheral T cell clonotypes found by TCRB sequencing. The authors stated that sample limitations prevented analyses of patient blood samples from being reproduced. Across multiple MHC alleles, vaccine-induced immune responses were seen in roughly 93% of patients. Availability determined which PBMC samples were chosen for TCRB deep sequencing.

The junction shows trimming of 0 bases on V and 4 bases on J, plus 12 bases between the germline ends. The germline V gene encodes CDR1 SGHTA and CDR2 FQGNSA. Taken from cysteine to phenylalanine, the CDR3 has 15 residues. CDR3 DNA is the only sequence kept; it has 45 bases, read in frame from the first base. The time point label on this specimen signifies: week 23, last vaccination. Each vaccine dose was 300 ug of a 20-mer mutant IDH1 peptide in Montanide, given subcutaneously with topical imiquimod. Newly diagnosed WHO grade 3 or 4 IDH1-mutant astrocytomas showing loss of nuclear ATRX were present in the donors. The samples were drawn from NOA16, a multicentre, single-arm, open-label phase I trial in Germany that tested a mutant IDH1 peptide vaccine in humans for the first time. The DNeasy Blood and Tissue Kit was used to extract genomic DNA from EDTA blood for TCRB sequencing. Library method: the immunoSEQ multiplex PCR assay. The hsTCRB Kit was used according to the manufacturer's protocol to amplify rearranged TCR beta chain sequences. An Illumina MiSeq was used to sequence the TCRB libraries. The study's processing was this. The proprietary platform of the kit vendor was used for demultiplexing, trimming and gene mapping. TCRdb provides this immuneACCESS table in a form limited to in-frame rearrangements. Some clones are lacking; in checked studies, under half of them reflect an unresolved V gene, and why the rest are absent is not known. That table is the source of V, J and clone size, and D and trimming were worked out from the DNA. The sample records 50,000 to 70,000 clones, roughly 84% of which are singletons. Together, the top ten hold more than 10% of the sample.

The specimen comprised PBMCs, sampled from a glioma patient whose treatment included an IDH1 peptide vaccine. The sequence links TRBV7-2 to TRBJ1-2; too little of a D gene remains to name it. The TCR sequence derives from a man between 18 and 35 years old with glioma. The bases read TGTGCCAGCAGCTTAGCTTTGGGCCGGGGCTATGGCTACACCTTC. Its translation reads: CASSLALGRGYGYTF.